Presented here are 20 T cell receptor beta chains from one specimen sequenced in a study of PD-L1 blockade in urothelial cancer. The method was immunoSEQ multiplex PCR; TCRdb's version includes in-frame clones alone and lacks a portion of them. The sample contains roughly 76,000 clones, 91% of which appear only once. Stated time point: peripheral blood 6 weeks after treatment start. The starting material was PBMCs, obtained around atezolizumab (anti-PD-L1) treatment. Every receptor here comes from a woman aged 80 or over with urothelial cancer.

The genes are TRBV11-2 and TRBJ2-7; perhaps TRBD1 as D (5 bases). The CDR3 length is 12 residues. Germline assignment: CDR1 SGHAT and CDR2 FQNNGV. The germline V and J ends were trimmed by 6 bases and 2 bases, with 8 bases remaining between them. As DNA, the CDR3 is TGTGCCAGCAGATCAGGGACCTACGAGCAGTACTTC. Translating gives CASRSGTYEQYF.

The rearrangement links TRBV5-1 to TRBJ2-1; 8 bases fit TRBD2. V was pared by 2 bases and J by 1 base, with 2 bases of the junction left unmatched. Germline CDR1 reads SGHRS; CDR2 reads YFSETQ. This CDR3 has 15 amino acids. This CDR3 reads CASSFTGGSYNEQFF. DNA for the CDR3: TGCGCCAGCAGCTTCACGGGAGGGTCCTACAATGAGCAGTTCTTC.

This chain links TRBV28 with TRBJ1-2; D is ambiguous. CDR1 is MDHEN, CDR2 SYDVKM, per germline. The CDR3 covers 13 residues. In DNA, the CDR3 is TGTGCTCTGGGCCCCCCGCACGACTATGGCTACACCTTC. Translated, it gives CALGPPHDYGYTF.

This chain joins TRBV13 and TRBJ1-6; D remains unclear. The CDR3 totals 14 residues. Germline V gives CDR1 PRHDT, CDR2 FYEKMQ (reference sequence). V dropped 3 bases and J dropped 6 bases, with 9 bases sitting between them. CDR3 loop: CASSFTAGNSPLHF. The CDR3 coding sequence is TGTGCCAGCAGCTTCACCGCCGGTAATTCACCCCTCCACTTT. The full variable domain, rest sourced from reference TRBV13 and TRBJ1-6, is AAGVIQSPRHLIKEKRETATLKCYPIPRHDTVYWYQQGPGQDPQFLISFYEKMQSDKGSIPDRFSAQQFSDYHSELNMSSLELGDSALYFCASSFTAGNSPLHFGNGTRLTVT.

The chain is built from TRBV5-6 and TRBJ2-1; TRBD2 might be the D (5 bases). Trimming shortened V by 4 bases and J by 6 bases, and 11 bases separated the two germline ends. The germline gives CDR1 SGHDT, CDR2 YYEEEE. The CDR3 loop spans 13 amino acids. CDR3 coding DNA: TGTGCCAGCAGCCGAGGGCGGGCCAATGAGCAGTTCTTC. Protein product: CASSRGRANEQFF.

The rearrangement joins TRBV29-1 to TRBJ2-2; TRBD2 agrees at 8 bases. The V gene end was trimmed by 6 bases and the J gene end by 5 bases; junction bases not matched to a gene: 8. Germline CDR1 is SQVTM and CDR2 is ANQGSEA. CDR3 size: 14 residues. CDR3 DNA: TGCAGCGTCAGAGCGGGAGTATCGACCGGGGAGCTGTTTTTT. Translating gives CSVRAGVSTGELFF.

The chain recombines TRBV12-1 with TRBJ1-4; TRBD1 reflects the table's D call only, with no check against the DNA. TRBV12-1 is flagged as a pseudogene. The length of the CDR3 is 15 residues. The DNA of the CDR3 is TGTGCCAGCAGCCAATCGGGACAAGTTAATGAAAAACTGTTTTTT. Translation gives CASSQSGQVNEKLFF.

The V call is TRBV7-8, the J call TRBJ2-2, with D possibly matching TRBD2 (5 bases). Looked up from germline, CDR1 is SGHVS and CDR2 is FQNEAQ. The CDR3 loop spans 15 amino acids. V lost 1 base and J lost 8, with 14 bases in between. DNA for the CDR3: TGTGCCAGCAGCTTAGTTTTAAGCGGCACTGGGGAGCTGTTTTTT. Its translation is CASSLVLSGTGELFF.

This clone was seen only a few times. This rearrangement joins TRBV9 to TRBJ1-1, with D unclear. Looked up from germline, CDR1 is SGDLS and CDR2 is YYNGEE. V was pared by 4 bases and J by 1 base, with 8 bases between. The CDR3 loop spans 13 amino acids. CDR3 amino acids: CASSTSRNTEAFF. CDR3 DNA sequence: TGTGCCAGCAGCACCAGTCGGAACACTGAAGCTTTCTTT.

The chain couples TRBV5-1 to TRBJ1-4, with TRBD1 as a possible D gene (6 bases). The CDR3 runs 14 residues. V was pared by 0 bases and J by 6 bases, with 9 bases between. The germline V gene has CDR1 SGHRS and CDR2 YFSETQ. This CDR3 is CASSLARTDEKLFF. CDR3 nucleotide sequence: TGCGCCAGCAGCTTGGCCCGGACAGATGAAAAACTGTTTTTT.

The V gene is TRBV19, the J gene TRBJ2-7, with D perhaps TRBD2 (6 bases). V lost 1 base to trimming and J lost 1 base, with 11 bases between them. The CDR3 consists of 15 residues. Germline CDR1 reads LNHDA; CDR2 reads SQIVND (reference sequence). This chain's CDR3 is CASSIGGTGSYEQYF. CDR3 bases: TGTGCCAGTAGTATAGGCGGGACTGGGTCCTACGAGCAGTACTTC.

The chain carries TRBV4-1 and TRBJ1-1, with TRBD1 matching over 12 bases. Germline lookup yields CDR1 MGHRA and CDR2 YSYEKL. This CDR3 spans 20 amino acids. Trimming took 0 bases from V and 5 from J; bases not matched to a gene: 16. CDR3 amino acids: CASSQDLRGTGGAKITEAFF. For the CDR3, the DNA is TGCGCCAGCAGCCAAGATCTACGGGGGACAGGGGGCGCGAAGATTACTGAAGCTTTCTTT.

This sequence joins TRBV27 and TRBJ2-7; TRBD1 matches at 9 bases. The CDR3 is 19 residues long. Trimming cost V 4 bases and J 3 bases; bases outside gene matches: 19. Per germline, CDR1 MNHEY and CDR2 SMNVEV (reference sequence). CDR3 sequence reads: CASSWGKFSTGGTHYEQYF. DNA of the CDR3: TGTGCCAGCAGTTGGGGGAAATTCTCGACAGGGGGGACCCACTACGAGCAGTACTTC.

V gene TRBV9 combines with J gene TRBJ2-1; unclear D gene. Germline V gene lookup returns CDR1 SGDLS and CDR2 YYNGEE. The CDR3 has 14 residues. V was trimmed by 0 bases and J by 6 bases, leaving 10 bases between them. The CDR3 sequence is CASSVAGTVNEQFF. For the CDR3, the DNA is TGTGCCAGCAGCGTAGCTGGTACAGTCAATGAGCAGTTCTTC.

The chain combines TRBV2 with TRBJ2-1; 10 bases line up with TRBD2. After removal of 4 bases from V and 3 bases from J, the junction contained 9 bases not matched to a gene. The germline CDR1 and CDR2 sequences are SNHLY and FYNNEI. The CDR3 sequence is 17 residues long. The chain's CDR3 is CASSGGRAGGLYNEQFF. For the CDR3, the DNA is TGTGCCAGCAGTGGGGGACGAGCGGGAGGGCTCTACAATGAGCAGTTCTTC. Filled out from reference TRBV2 and TRBJ2-1, the complete variable domain reads EPEVTQTPSHQVTQMGQEVILRCVPISNHLYFYWYRQILGQKVEFLVSFYNNEISEKSEIFDDQFSVERPDGSNFTLKIRSTKLEDSAMYFCASSGGRAGGLYNEQFFGPGTRLTVL.

The CDR3 coding sequence is TGTGCCAGCAGCATTATACAGGGGAACGAGCAGTACTTC. Translating it yields CASSIIQGNEQYF. The chain employs TRBV5-4 and TRBJ2-7, with 7 bases aligning to TRBD1. The germline gives CDR1 SGHNT, CDR2 YYREEE (reference sequence). The CDR3 length is 13 residues. Losses at the gene ends were 4 bases for V and 5 bases for J; bases not matched to a gene: 6.

This chain connects TRBV5-6 to TRBJ2-2; TRBD1 matches at 7 bases. With 0 bases clipped from V and 6 bases from J, the junction kept 5 bases outside the gene matches. Germline CDR1 reads SGHDT; CDR2 reads YYEEEE. This CDR3 contains 15 residues. This CDR3 is CASSLAWQGAGELFF. DNA of the CDR3: TGTGCCAGCAGCTTGGCATGGCAGGGGGCCGGGGAGCTGTTTTTT.

The chain uses TRBV18 and TRBJ2-5, with 9 bases identical to TRBD2. The trim removed 0 bases at V and 5 bases at J, leaving 10 bases unmatched. This CDR3 spans 17 amino acids. The germline V gene encodes CDR1 KGHSH and CDR2 LQKENI. Written as DNA, the CDR3 is TGTGCCAGCTCACCACCGGTCGCGGGAGGGCCGCGGGAGACCCAGTACTTC. This codes for CASSPPVAGGPRETQYF.

In its sample, this clone was seen a few times. The rearrangement uses TRBV5-6 and TRBJ1-2; a possible D gene is TRBD1 (5 bases). The CDR3 sequence is 12 residues long. The V gene lost 1 base and the J gene lost 5 bases, with 6 bases spanning the gap. Germline CDR1 and CDR2: SGHDT and YYEEEE. CDR3 DNA sequence: TGTGCCAGCAGCTTGAGACAGTATGGCTACACCTTC. Translating gives CASSLRQYGYTF.

This clone has a handful of counts. The CDR3 DNA sequence: TGTGCCAGCTCACCAGAAACCGTTCTCGTGGCCGCTGCCCATACGCAGTATTTT. Translated: CASSPETVLVAAAHTQYF. The V call is TRBV18, the J call TRBJ2-3, with D uncertain. The V gene lost 2 bases and the J gene lost 7 bases, with 25 bases spanning the gap. The CDR3 length is 18 residues. The germline CDR1 and CDR2 sequences are KGHSH and LQKENI.